These 9 T cell receptor beta chains came from one sample sequenced in a study of identical twins. TCRdb re-analysed the 5' RACE reads in MiXCR, keeping a single row per CDR3 protein. The top ten clones hold 6% to 9% of a sample with around 340,000 distinct CDR3 sequences, 12% of them seen once. This sample also appeared in a second study, on yellow fever vaccine responses in identical twins.

The sequencing input was CD8+ T cells sorted from blood. The receptor set was obtained from a woman aged 18-35 years in good health.

The V gene is TRBV6-1, the J gene TRBJ2-1, with a possible D match to TRBD2 (6 bases). V dropped 7 bases and J dropped 7 bases, with 20 bases sitting between them. The CDR3 is 15 residues long. The germline CDR1 and CDR2 sequences are MNHNS and SASEGT. The CDR3 DNA follows: TGTGCCAGCACCCTCTCCCCTAGCGTCTGGAATGAGCAGTTCTTC. It codes for CASTLSPSVWNEQFF.

This clonotype was picked up a small number of times. The chain combines TRBV4-1 with TRBJ1-2; D is perhaps TRBD1 (5 bases). Trimming left V 0 bases short and J 8 bases short, with 16 bases between. Germline V CDR1 and CDR2: MGHRA, YSYEKL. CDR3 size: 15 residues. CDR3 nucleotides: TGCGCCAGCAGCCAAGATCTAATGGGGGTCTACGGCTACACCTTC. It translates to CASSQDLMGVYGYTF.

The rearrangement links TRBV6-2 or TRBV6-3 to TRBJ2-7, with 7 bases fitting TRBD1. This CDR3 contains 16 residues. Germline V gene data show CDR1 as MNHEY and CDR2 as SVGEGT. After removal of 5 bases from V and 4 bases from J, the junction contained 14 bases not matched to a gene. The CDR3 is CASSLAGTVTRYEQYF. DNA of the CDR3: TGTGCCAGCAGTCTGGCCGGGACAGTAACCCGGTACGAGCAGTACTTC.

The chain combines TRBV7-8 with TRBJ2-1; weak D call: TRBD2 (6 bases). V was pared by 1 base and J by 4 bases, with 14 bases between. Germline V gene lookup returns CDR1 SGHVS and CDR2 FQNEAQ. This CDR3 comprises 16 residues. The CDR3 region has the DNA TGTGCCAGCAGCTTAGAGGAGCTAGCGACTTACAATGAGCAGTTCTTC. It codes for CASSLEELATYNEQFF.

This clonotype was seen only a few times. This sequence joins TRBV9 and TRBJ2-7; no clear D gene. Germline CDR1 SGDLS, CDR2 YYNGEE. The CDR3 contains 15 residues. V gave up 4 bases and J gave up 0 bases, with 14 bases separating them. CDR3 DNA sequence: TGTGCCAGCAGCCCAGATGGGTTAATCTCCTACGAGCAGTACTTC. It encodes CASSPDGLISYEQYF. Supplemented by reference TRBV9 and TRBJ2-7, the full variable domain reads DSGVTQTPKHLITATGQRVTLRCSPRSGDLSVYWYQQSLDQGLQFLIQYYNGEERAKGNILERFSAQQFPDLHSELNLSSLELGDSALYFCASSPDGLISYEQYFGPGTRLTVT.

This clonotype was recorded a few times. The chain carries TRBV12-3 or TRBV12-4 and TRBJ2-2, with a possible D match to TRBD1 (7 bases). V lost 3 bases, J lost 5 bases, and 10 bases lay in between. This CDR3 contains 14 residues. CDR3 sequence: CASSFAGGTGELFF. Here the CDR3 DNA reads TGTGCCAGCAGTTTCGCAGGGGGGACCGGGGAGCTGTTTTTT.

This clonotype was seen a few times. The chain recombines TRBV25-1 with TRBJ2-1, with TRBD2 as a possible D gene (6 bases). This CDR3 is built from 14 residues. Germline V gene data show CDR1 as MGHDK and CDR2 as SYGVNS. The germline V and J ends were trimmed by 1 base and 6 bases, with 10 bases remaining between them. For the CDR3, the DNA is TGTGCCAGCAGTGAATTCGGAGGGAGCAATGAGCAGTTCTTC. Amino acid sequence: CASSEFGGSNEQFF.

Remarks on this clonotype: A clone one base away is much larger, so this may be a read error. The chain is built from TRBV5-5 and TRBJ2-7; TRBD2 matches at 13 bases. The germline V gene encodes CDR1 SGHKS and CDR2 YYEKEE (reference sequence). V dropped 4 bases and J dropped 2; count of bases not matched to a gene: 6. The CDR3 covers 16 residues. CDR3 protein: CASSIGLAGDPYEQYF. Written as DNA, the CDR3 is TGTGCCAGCAGCATTGGACTAGCGGGAGATCCCTACGAGCAGTACTTC.

The chain carries TRBV4-1 and TRBJ2-3; no reliable D call. V gave up 1 base and J gave up 6 bases, with 11 bases separating them. The CDR3 loop spans 14 amino acids. Germline assignment: CDR1 MGHRA and CDR2 YSYEKL. Written as DNA, the CDR3 is TGCGCCAGCAGCCAAGTGGGGAAGTTGGATACGCAGTATTTT. Its translation is CASSQVGKLDTQYF.